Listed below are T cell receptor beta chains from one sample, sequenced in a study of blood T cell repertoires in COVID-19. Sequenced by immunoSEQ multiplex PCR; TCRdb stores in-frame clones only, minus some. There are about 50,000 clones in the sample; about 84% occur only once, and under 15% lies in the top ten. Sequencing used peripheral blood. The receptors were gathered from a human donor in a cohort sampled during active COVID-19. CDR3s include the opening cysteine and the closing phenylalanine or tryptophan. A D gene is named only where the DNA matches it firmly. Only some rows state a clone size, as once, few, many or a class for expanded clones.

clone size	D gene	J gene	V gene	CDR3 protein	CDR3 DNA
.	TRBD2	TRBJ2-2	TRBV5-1	CASSFGTSGATGELFF	TGCGCCAGCAGCTTCGGGACTAGCGGGGCCACCGGGGAGCTGTTTTTT
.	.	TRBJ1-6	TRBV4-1	CASSRHSLGRGNSPLHF	TGCGCCAGCAGCCGACATTCACTGGGCAGGGGAAATTCACCCCTCCACTTT
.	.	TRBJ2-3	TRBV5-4	CASSREIRTDTQYF	TGTGCCAGCAGCCGTGAGATTCGCACAGATACGCAGTATTTT
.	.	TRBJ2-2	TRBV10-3	CAISGPGRNTGELFF	TGTGCCATCAGTGGGCCAGGTCGCAACACCGGGGAGCTGTTTTTT
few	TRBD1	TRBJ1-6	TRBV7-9	CASSSGTGVSPLHF	TGTGCCAGCAGCTCCGGGACAGGGGTATCACCCCTCCACTTT
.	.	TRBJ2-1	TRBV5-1	CASSLNSDEQFF	TGCGCCAGCAGCTTAAATAGTGATGAGCAGTTCTTC
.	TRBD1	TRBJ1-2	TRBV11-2	CASSLDGTGQGSYGYTF	TGTGCCAGCAGCTTAGATGGTACGGGACAGGGCTCCTATGGCTACACCTTC
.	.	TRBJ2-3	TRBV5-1	CASSLGLRTDTQYF	TGCGCCAGCAGCCTTGGACTCCGCACAGATACGCAGTATTTT
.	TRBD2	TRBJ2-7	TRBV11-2	CASSPGLAVTYEQYF	TGTGCCAGCAGCCCCGGACTAGCGGTCACCTACGAGCAGTACTTC
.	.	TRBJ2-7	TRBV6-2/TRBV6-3	CASSDDTYEQYF	TGTGCCAGCAGTGACGACACTTACGAGCAGTACTTC
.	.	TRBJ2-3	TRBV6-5	CASVGVNTDTQYF	TGTGCCAGCGTCGGAGTTAACACAGATACGCAGTATTTT
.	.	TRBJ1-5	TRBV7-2	CASSPRGGTQPQHF	TGTGCCAGCAGCCCCCGGGGGGGAACTCAGCCCCAGCATTTT
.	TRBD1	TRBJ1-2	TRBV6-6	CASSYSKEGASGYTF	TGTGCCAGCAGTTACTCGAAGGAGGGGGCGAGTGGCTACACCTTC
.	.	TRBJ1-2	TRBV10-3	CAIRPGSSEVGYTF	TGTGCCATCAGACCCGGGTCTTCGGAGGTCGGCTACACCTTC
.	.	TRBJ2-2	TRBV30	CAWSSRGTGELFF	TGTGCCTGGAGTAGCCGAGGGACCGGGGAGCTGTTTTTT
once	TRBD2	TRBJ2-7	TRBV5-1	CASSRGSTYEQYF	TGCGCCAGCAGCCGCGGGAGCACCTACGAGCAGTACTTC
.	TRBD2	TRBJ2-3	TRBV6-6	CASSSTSGPSTDTQYF	TGTGCCAGCAGTTCCACTAGCGGGCCTAGCACAGATACGCAGTATTTT
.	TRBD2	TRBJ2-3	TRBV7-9	CASSRAVGRETRSTDTQYF	TGTGCCAGCAGCCGTGCGGTGGGGCGGGAGACCCGTAGCACAGATACGCAGTATTTT
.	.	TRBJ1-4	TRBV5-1	CASSWGKGRNEKLFF	TGCGCCAGCAGCTGGGGGAAGGGGAGGAATGAAAAACTGTTTTTT
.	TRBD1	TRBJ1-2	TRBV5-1	CASSPGGTGGEGYTF	TGCGCCAGCAGCCCCGGCGGGACAGGGGGCGAGGGCTACACCTTC
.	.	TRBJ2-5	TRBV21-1	CASPVPHTPGYQETQYF	TGTGCCAGCCCCGTACCGCATACACCGGGATACCAAGAGACCCAGTACTTC
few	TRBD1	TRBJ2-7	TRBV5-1	CASSLGQGLSEQYF	TGCGCCAGCAGCTTAGGACAGGGGTTGTCCGAGCAGTACTTC
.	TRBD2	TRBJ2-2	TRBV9	CASSPRGGSVTGELFF	TGTGCCAGCAGCCCCCGTGGCGGGAGTGTCACCGGGGAGCTGTTTTTT
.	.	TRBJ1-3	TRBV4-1	CASSQDLGRGNTIYF	TGCGCCAGCAGCCAAGACCTGGGGAGGGGAAACACCATATATTTT
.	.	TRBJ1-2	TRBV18	CASSPPGDVYGYTF	TGTGCCAGCTCACCACCAGGGGATGTTTATGGCTACACCTTC
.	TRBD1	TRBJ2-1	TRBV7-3	CASSYGTASYNEQFF	TGTGCCAGCAGCTACGGGACAGCCTCTTACAATGAGCAGTTCTTC
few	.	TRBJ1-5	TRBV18	CASSTGNTPQPQHF	TGTGCCAGCTCAACCGGGAATACGCCCCAGCCCCAGCATTTT
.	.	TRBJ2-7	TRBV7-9	CASSLDTYEQYF	TGTGCCAGCAGCTTAGATACCTACGAGCAGTACTTC
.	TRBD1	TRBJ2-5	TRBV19	CASSKGQYHQETQYF	TGTGCCAGTAGTAAGGGACAGTACCACCAAGAGACCCAGTACTTC
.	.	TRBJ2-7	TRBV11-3	CASSLVGRSYEQYF	TGTGCCAGCAGCTTAGTTGGGAGGAGTTACGAGCAGTACTTC
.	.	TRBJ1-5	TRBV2	CASSGGRVTQPQHF	TGTGCCAGCAGTGGTGGGAGGGTTACTCAGCCCCAGCATTTT
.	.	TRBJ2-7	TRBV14	CASSQDRREYSYEQYF	TGTGCCAGCAGCCAAGATCGGAGGGAGTACTCGTACGAGCAGTACTTC
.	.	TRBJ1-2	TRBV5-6	CASSFWGGDGYTF	TGTGCCAGCAGCTTTTGGGGAGGCGATGGCTACACCTTC
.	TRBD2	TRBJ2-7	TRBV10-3	CAISEWRERDEQYF	TGTGCCATCAGTGAGTGGCGGGAGCGGGACGAGCAGTACTTC
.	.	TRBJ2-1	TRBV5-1	CASSLTGPEFF	TGCGCCAGCAGCTTAACAGGGCCCGAGTTCTTC
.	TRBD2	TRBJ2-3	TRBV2	CASSRPGLAGPQGKQYF	TGTGCCAGCAGTCGGCCGGGACTAGCTGGACCCCAAGGGAAGCAGTATTTT
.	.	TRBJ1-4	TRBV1	CTSSFRTGVSSTNEKLFF	TGCACCAGCAGTTTCAGGACAGGGGTTAGTTCAACTAATGAAAAACTGTTTTTT
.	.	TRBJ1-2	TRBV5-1	CASSSLTGANYGYTF	TGCGCCAGCAGCTCTTTGACAGGAGCTAACTATGGCTACACCTTC
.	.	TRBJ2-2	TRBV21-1	CASSRGHRDRVSGELFF	TGTGCCAGCAGCAGGGGACACCGGGACAGGGTGTCCGGGGAGCTGTTTTTT
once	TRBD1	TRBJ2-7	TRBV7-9	CASSLQGELYEQYF	TGTGCCAGCAGCTTACAGGGGGAACTCTACGAGCAGTACTTC
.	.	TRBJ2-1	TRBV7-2	CASSLEPAYNEQFF	TGTGCCAGCAGCTTAGAACCGGCCTACAATGAGCAGTTCTTC
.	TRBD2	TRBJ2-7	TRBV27	CATSPGGAYEQYF	TGTGCCACCTCACCGGGAGGTGCCTACGAGCAGTACTTC
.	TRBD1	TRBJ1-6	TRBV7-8	CASSTDRGIYNSPLHF	TGTGCCAGCAGTACCGACAGGGGAATCTATAATTCACCCCTCCACTTT
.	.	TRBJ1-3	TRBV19	CASSTRGAGNTIYF	TGTGCCAGTAGTACTCGGGGGGCTGGAAACACCATATATTTT
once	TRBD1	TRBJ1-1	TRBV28	CASRSGTGQAFF	TGTGCCAGCAGGTCCGGGACAGGGCAAGCTTTCTTT